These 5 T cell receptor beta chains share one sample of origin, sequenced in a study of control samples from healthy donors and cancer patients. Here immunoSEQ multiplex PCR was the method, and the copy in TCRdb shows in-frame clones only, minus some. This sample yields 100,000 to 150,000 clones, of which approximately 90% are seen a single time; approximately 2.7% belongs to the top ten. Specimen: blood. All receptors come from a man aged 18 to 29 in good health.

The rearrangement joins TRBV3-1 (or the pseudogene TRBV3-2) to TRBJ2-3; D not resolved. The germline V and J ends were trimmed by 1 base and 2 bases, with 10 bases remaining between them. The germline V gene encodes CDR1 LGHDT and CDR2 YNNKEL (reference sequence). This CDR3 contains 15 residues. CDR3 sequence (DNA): TGTGCCAGCAGCCAAGTCCCAGCTTACACAGATACGCAGTATTTT. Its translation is CASSQVPAYTDTQYF.

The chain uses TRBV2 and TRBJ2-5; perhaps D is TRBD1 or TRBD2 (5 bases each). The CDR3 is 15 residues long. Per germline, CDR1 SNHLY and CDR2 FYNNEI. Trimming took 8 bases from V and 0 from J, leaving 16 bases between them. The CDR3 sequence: CASGWGKGHQETQYF. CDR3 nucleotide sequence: TGTGCCAGCGGATGGGGGAAGGGGCACCAAGAGACCCAGTACTTC.

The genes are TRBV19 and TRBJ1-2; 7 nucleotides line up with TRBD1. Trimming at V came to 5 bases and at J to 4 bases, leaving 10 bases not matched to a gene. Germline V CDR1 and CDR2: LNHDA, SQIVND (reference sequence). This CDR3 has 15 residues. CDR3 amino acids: CASSLSTGRFYGYTF. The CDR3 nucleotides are TGTGCCAGTAGTTTATCGACAGGGCGGTTCTATGGCTACACCTTC.

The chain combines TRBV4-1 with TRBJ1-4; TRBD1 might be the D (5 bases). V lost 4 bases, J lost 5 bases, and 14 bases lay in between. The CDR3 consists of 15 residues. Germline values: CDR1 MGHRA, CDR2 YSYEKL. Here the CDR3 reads CASSRQGPFNEKLFF. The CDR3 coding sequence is TGCGCCAGCAGCCGTCAGGGTCCCTTCAATGAAAAACTGTTTTTT.

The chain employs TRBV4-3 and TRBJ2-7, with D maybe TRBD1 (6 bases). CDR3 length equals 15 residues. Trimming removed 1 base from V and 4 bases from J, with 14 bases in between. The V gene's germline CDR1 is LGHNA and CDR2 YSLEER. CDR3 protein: CASSQGSGAIYEQYV. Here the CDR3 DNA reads TGCGCCAGCAGCCAAGGATCAGGGGCAATATACGAGCAGTACGTC.